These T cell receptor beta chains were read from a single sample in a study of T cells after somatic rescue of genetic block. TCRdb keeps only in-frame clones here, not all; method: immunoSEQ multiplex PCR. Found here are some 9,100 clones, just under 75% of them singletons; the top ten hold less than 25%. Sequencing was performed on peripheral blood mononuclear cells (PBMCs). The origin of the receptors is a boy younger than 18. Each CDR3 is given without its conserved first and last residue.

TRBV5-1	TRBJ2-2	ASSPDRGNTGELF
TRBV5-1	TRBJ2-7	ASSWTGDIDEQY
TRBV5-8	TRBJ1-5	ASSLRVGRRLSNQPQH
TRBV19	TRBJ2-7	ASSPRDYWDYEQY
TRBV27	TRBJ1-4	ASSLFPGQGEEKLF
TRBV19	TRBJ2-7	ASSILRAGSYEQY
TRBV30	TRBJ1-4	AFYRGGANEKLF
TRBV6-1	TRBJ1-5	ASSVGVITGRGNQPQH
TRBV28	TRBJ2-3	ASGGGLAGPSTDTQY
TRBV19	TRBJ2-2	ASKKDRLNTGELF
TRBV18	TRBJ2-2	ASSPLAGGLAGELF
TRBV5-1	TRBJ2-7	ASSSIGEPLYEQY
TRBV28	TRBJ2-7	ASSLFSTGSYEQY
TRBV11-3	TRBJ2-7	ASSLPLLVRGYEQY
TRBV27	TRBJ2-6	ASSFRDFSGANVLT
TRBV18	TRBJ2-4	ASSVRQAPQY
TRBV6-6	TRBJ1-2	ASSYSNPLGAHGYT
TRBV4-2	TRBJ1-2	ASSQGQGWGNYGYT
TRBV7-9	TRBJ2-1	ASSLGGPREQF
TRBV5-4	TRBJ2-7	ASSFQQGPTYEQY
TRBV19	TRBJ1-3	ASSPGTALSSGNTIY
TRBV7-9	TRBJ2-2	ASSLVKGASTGELF
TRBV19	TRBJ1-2	ASVAGAPGNGYT
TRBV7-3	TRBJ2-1	ASSAGLAAYNEQF
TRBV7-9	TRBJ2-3	ASSLRGGARAPADTQY
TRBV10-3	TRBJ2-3	AISESISLTDTQY
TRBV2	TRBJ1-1	ASSEEAGLNTEAF
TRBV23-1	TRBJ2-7	ASSRPPGTGDYEQY
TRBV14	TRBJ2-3	ASSHRRDRGITDTQY
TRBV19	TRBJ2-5	ASTPRGNMETQY
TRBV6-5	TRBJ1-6	ASSWDSLNSPLH
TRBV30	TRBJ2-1	AWSFLWGQSSYNEQF
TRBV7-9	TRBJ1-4	ASSLGGSNEKLF
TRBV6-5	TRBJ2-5	ASSQGGKETQY
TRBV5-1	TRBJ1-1	ASSVGQGLNTEAF
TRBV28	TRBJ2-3	ASSLLAGGSTDTQY
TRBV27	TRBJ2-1	ASSTLGGGHNEQF
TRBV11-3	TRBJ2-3	ASSLAASTDTQY
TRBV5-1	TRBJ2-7	ASSLVGTEQY
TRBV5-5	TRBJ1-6	ASSLAWTGGFSPLH
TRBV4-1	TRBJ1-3	ASSQDHRGIRNTIY
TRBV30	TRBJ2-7	AWSVRWTGPSYEQY